The present T cell receptor beta chain was sequenced within a study of naive and memory T cell subsets (dated by TCRdb to the late 2010s). Broadly, across the study: An open-source, UMI-based TCR alpha and beta sequencing pipeline was applied to sorted naive and memory peripheral blood T cell subsets. IgG serology results and the functional CMV T cell responses were in complete agreement. RNA was DNase-treated and reverse transcribed with TCR constant-region primers, mostly using SuperScript III. Summary of the overall study and its limitations: In both CD4 and CD8 cells, the Gini index increased while Shannon and inverse Simpson diversity decreased from naive through CM, EM and EMRA. RNA-based TCR counts may be affected by expression changes linked to T cell activation and differentiation. The repertoire findings for the naive and memory subsets could not be validated against a ground truth because none was available. Clonotypes were defined as single alpha or beta chain sequences, not paired alpha/beta receptors. Once error correction was done, more than 90% of naive TCR sequences showed up just once, which made the naive abundance distributions much steeper than those of the memory subsets. A few larger clonotypes were found in naive repertoires, especially CD8, and these larger clonotypes were possibly memory cells re-expressing CD45RA. A power law was followed by TCR abundance, with an exponent that differed between naive and memory subsets but was consistent across the three individuals.

This clonotype was seen only a few times. The target of this receptor is not known. No quality values exist for individual bases; no much larger clone is one base distant. Spanning cysteine to phenylalanine, the CDR3 consists of 16 amino acids. Only CDR3 DNA is held: 48 bases, read in frame from base 1. As encoded in the germline V gene (reference sequence), CDR1 is LGHDT while CDR2 is YNNKEL. V loses 4 bases of germline sequence and J loses 2 bases, and the interval between the two ends is 17 bases. Separate amplification of TCR alpha and beta chain libraries was performed from the second PCR step onward. The CMV status of each donor was determined by measuring IFNgamma production from CD4+ T cells after fresh PBMCs had been stimulated overnight with CMV viral lysate. CD4 T cells were positively selected using Miltenyi beads, after which CD8 T cells were positively selected from the CD4-negative fraction. Cells stained for CD3, CD4, CD8, CD45RA, CD27 and a live/dead dye were sorted on a BD Aria II into four subsets by CD45RA and CD27. A few healthy volunteers provided blood, and each donor's sample was split into CD4 and CD8 T cells and then further divided into four differentiation subsets. Approximately 130 ml of peripheral blood was drawn per donor, and PBMC were isolated by Ficoll-Paque PLUS density-gradient centrifugation. Sorted cells were lysed in RLT buffer, after which RNA was extracted using a Qiagen RNeasy kit and stored at -80 degrees C.

The protocol used for the library was UMI-ligation and nested PCR. To cover both TRBC1 and TRBC2, the beta constant-region primer consisted of an equimolar mix of two oligonucleotides. A single-stranded oligonucleotide containing the SP2 primer and a 12-nucleotide UMI was joined to the 3' end of the cDNA by T4 RNA ligase 1. Four rounds of PCR were used to amplify ligated cDNA, with nested alpha and beta constant-region primers being used together with the SP2 primer. The ligation reaction was incubated at 16°C for about 19-24 hours. PCR2 was typically performed as a SYBR Green qPCR and was stopped at a predetermined threshold so that over-amplification was prevented. Agencourt AMPure XP magnetic beads were used for all purifications after the first. Libraries were quantified by Qubit and checked on a TapeStation, with a main peak expected near 650 bp. Sequencing of the pooled libraries was done on an Illumina MiSeq using v2 2x251 paired-end kits, which typically yielded about 0.85-2 million reads per sample. Libraries were pooled at about 4 nM per sample, and roughly 4.5-8% PhiX was added to improve cluster recognition. The original methods were these. V and J genes were assigned to Demultiplexor-processed FASTQ reads by Decombinator through tag matching, with a single base-pair mismatch being allowed. By using UMIs, Collapsinator corrected both sequencing errors and the frequency errors caused by PCR heterogeneity. TCRs were translated and CDR3s were extracted from the conserved cysteine to the FGXG phenylalanine by CDR3Translator, with non-productive sequences being flagged. Repertoires were subsampled to equal numbers of UMI-defined TCRs before Gini, Shannon entropy and inverse Simpson indices were calculated. Power-law fits to clonotype abundance distributions were performed by maximum likelihood within the linear range. For one naive CD8 sample, the pipeline and MIGEC produced similar UMI counts, unique TCR numbers and clonal distributions. In one analysis, naive TCRs also found in any memory subset of the same donor were removed from the naive repertoire. A set of some 7,000 CMV-associated CDR3 sequences, compiled from VDJdb and a published dataset, was used to search the repertoires. The public sequencing data were trimmed at Q25 with fastp and processed into clonotypes with MiXCR by TCRdb, which kept only in-frame beta chains. CDR3 protein duplicates are merged, each entry listing the most common genes and DNA. TCRdb's processing, not the authors', yielded these V and J calls. The sample table contains around 160,000 distinct CDR3 sequences; only one count was recorded for about a sixth of them. The ten top clones hold roughly 0.14% of the sample.

The sequenced material came from naive CD4+ T cells from blood. The meaning of the sample's cell subset or site label: naive T cells, CD45RA high CD27+. This receptor chain uses TRBV3-1 and TRBJ2-5; perhaps TRBD2 is the D gene, with 6 bases matching. This TCR came from a human donor in good health. The DNA sequence is given as TGTGCCAGCAGCCTCTCCGGGAGTGTCCGTCAAGAGACCCAGTACTTC. Its coded protein is CASSLSGSVRQETQYF.